This entry lists 25 T cell receptor beta chains sequenced from one sample in a study of vaccination and CD4 T cells after COVID-19 (dated by TCRdb to between 2021 and 2022). This specimen's treatment or condition label, per the study, means: roughly 10-day PBMC culture with coronavirus spike peptide pools or control peptides (ViraFEST assay). Their antigens remain unidentified. The library was made by PCR. The sequencing machine was an Illumina iSeq 100. DNA from cultured CD4+ T cells underwent TCR sequencing with the Oncomine TCR Beta short-read assay at the Johns Hopkins FTIC core. TCRdb reprocessed the public reads (quality trimming at Q25 with fastp, clone calling with MiXCR) and kept in-frame beta chains. Rows are unified per CDR3 protein, each entry keeping the most common DNA and genes. Here the sample has about 8,300 distinct CDR3 sequences; roughly 60% occur a single time. The ten largest clones capture 30% to 40% of the sample.

Specimen: CD4+ T cells from blood, cultured in vitro. All receptors come from a human donor who had recovered from COVID-19.

This sequence joins TRBV30 and TRBJ2-6; a weak D match, TRBD1 (5 bases). V lost 2 bases to trimming and J lost 0 bases, with 8 bases between them. Germline-derived CDR1 and CDR2 are GTSNPN and SVGIG (reference sequence). The CDR3 extends over 15 amino acids. CDR3 in amino acids: CAWSRGNSGANVLTF. CDR3 coding DNA: TGTGCCTGGAGTAGGGGCAACTCTGGGGCCAACGTCCTGACTTTC.

The chain uses TRBV6-2 or TRBV6-3 and TRBJ2-4; D may match TRBD1 or TRBD2 (5 bases each). V shed 5 bases and J shed 1 base, with 15 bases lying between them. CDR1 MNHEY and CDR2 SVGEGT come from the germline V gene. This CDR3 contains 16 residues. CDR3 loop: CASSPEPGRAKNIQYF. CDR3 sequence (DNA): TGTGCCAGCAGTCCAGAGCCGGGACGGGCCAAAAACATTCAGTACTTC.

The chain recombines TRBV2 with TRBJ2-7; D gene unclear. CDR1 is SNHLY and CDR2 is FYNNEI in the germline V gene. Trimming took off 6 bases at V and 2 bases at J, with 8 bases between the two ends. The CDR3 has 12 residues. CDR3 in amino acids: CASRYPPYEQYF. DNA for the CDR3: TGTGCCAGCAGGTACCCCCCCTACGAGCAGTACTTC.

The CDR3 DNA sequence: TGTGCCAGTACCCCGGGACAGGGATACACTGAAGCTTTCTTT. Its translation is CASTPGQGYTEAFF. The rearrangement joins TRBV19 to TRBJ1-1; TRBD1 agrees at 9 bases. The CDR3 runs 14 residues. V was pared by 7 bases and J by 3 bases, with 6 bases of the junction left unmatched. Germline V gene lookup returns CDR1 LNHDA and CDR2 SQIVND (reference sequence).

This clonotype came up a few times. The chain has TRBV12-3 or TRBV12-4 and TRBJ1-5; the match to TRBD1 covers 8 bases. The length of the CDR3 is 14 residues. Losses at the gene ends were 2 bases for V and 6 bases for J; bases not matched to a gene: 3. The CDR3 nucleotides read TGTGCCAGCAGTTTATCGACAGGGGCTCAGCCCCAGCATTTT. Its translation is CASSLSTGAQPQHF.

This clonotype was counted a few times. The CDR3 reads CASSAPRDVSPLHF. The CDR3 DNA follows: TGTGCCAGCAGCGCGCCGCGGGATGTTTCACCCCTCCACTTT. J is TRBJ1-6 and V is TRBV28; D is uncertain. From germline, CDR1 is MDHEN and CDR2 SYDVKM. With 6 bases removed from V and 9 bases from J, the gap between germline ends came to 15 bases. This CDR3 has 14 amino acids.

The CDR3 sequence: CASTWYQETQYF. The CDR3 nucleotides read TGTGCCAGCACATGGTACCAAGAGACCCAGTACTTC. The chain links TRBV7-9 to TRBJ2-5; D unresolved. The CDR3 spans 12 residues. Germline assignment: CDR1 SEHNR and CDR2 FQNEAQ (reference sequence). Trimming stripped 7 bases from V and 0 bases from J, with 6 bases between.

The gene calls are TRBV15 and TRBJ1-2; 11 nucleotides align to TRBD1. Germline trimming cut 5 bases from V and 7 bases from J; bases unmatched to any gene: 6. The CDR3 loop spans 14 amino acids. CDR1 LNHNV and CDR2 YYDKDF come from the germline V gene (reference sequence). This CDR3 is CATSVGQGALGYTF. As DNA, the CDR3 is TGTGCCACCAGCGTCGGACAGGGGGCGCTTGGCTACACCTTC.

This clonotype was recorded only once. The rearrangement joins TRBV28 to TRBJ1-2; TRBD1 matches 7 bases. The junction had 13 bases not matched to a gene; V was cut back by 7 bases and J by 5 bases. Germline CDR1 reads MDHEN; CDR2 reads SYDVKM. The length of the CDR3 is 15 residues. The chain's CDR3 is CASILTPGTDYGYTF. The CDR3 coding sequence is TGTGCCAGCATACTAACACCAGGGACAGATTATGGCTACACCTTC.

This clonotype has only a few counts. The CDR3 spells CSVEGQGGPLYGYTF. Here the CDR3 DNA reads TGCAGCGTTGAAGGGCAGGGAGGACCCCTCTATGGCTACACCTTC. The chain uses TRBV29-1 and TRBJ1-2; TRBD1 might be the D (5 bases). Trimming removed 1 base at V and 4 bases at J, with 16 bases between. The CDR3 has 15 residues. From germline, CDR1 is SQVTM and CDR2 ANQGSEA.

The chain recombines TRBV2 with TRBJ1-6; TRBD1 matches at 7 bases. Trimming cost V 6 bases and J 5 bases; bases outside gene matches: 7. There are 15 residues in the CDR3. Germline loops: CDR1 SNHLY, CDR2 FYNNEI. The CDR3 region has the DNA TGTGCCAGCAGGGGCGGACAGGCCAATAATTCACCCCTCCACTTT. Translated: CASRGGQANNSPLHF. Based on the CDR3 plus reference TRBV2 and TRBJ1-6, the full variable domain is EPEVTQTPSHQVTQMGQEVILRCVPISNHLYFYWYRQILGQKVEFLVSFYNNEISEKSEIFDDQFSVERPDGSNFTLKIRSTKLEDSAMYFCASRGGQANNSPLHFGNGTRLTVT.

This rearrangement joins TRBV2 to TRBJ1-6, with 8 bases fitting TRBD1. V dropped 2 bases and J dropped 14; count of bases not matched to a gene: 11. CDR3 length: 15 amino acids. Germline-derived CDR1 and CDR2 are SNHLY and FYNNEI. The CDR3 DNA is TGTGCCAGCAGTGAACATGACAGGGGAAGCACGGCCCTCCACTTT. Its protein is CASSEHDRGSTALHF.

V gene TRBV20-1 combines with J gene TRBJ2-7; D possibly corresponds to TRBD1 (7 bases). Germline values: CDR1 DFQATT, CDR2 SNEGSKA (reference sequence). V shed 6 bases and J shed 6 bases, with 12 bases lying between them. The CDR3 is 11 amino acids. The CDR3 region has the DNA TGCAGTGCCAGGGGGGAAAGCGAGCAGTACTTC. Amino acid sequence: CSARGESEQYF.

V usage is TRBV20-1 and J usage is TRBJ1-5; D remains ambiguous. This CDR3 region has 12 residues. Trimming took off 5 bases at V and 3 bases at J, with 8 bases between the two ends. The V gene's germline CDR1 is DFQATT and CDR2 SNEGSKA (reference sequence). The CDR3 spells CSAPQSNQPQHF. In DNA form, the CDR3 reads TGCAGTGCTCCTCAGTCCAATCAGCCCCAGCATTTT.

The chain links TRBV5-1 to TRBJ1-2; tentative D call: TRBD1 (5 bases). This CDR3 contains 19 residues. Trimming removed 0 bases from V and 2 bases from J, with 23 bases in between. Germline values: CDR1 SGHRS, CDR2 YFSETQ. In DNA form, the CDR3 reads TGCGCCAGCAGCTTGGGGGGGGTGACCCTCCGGCGCCTCAACTATGGCTACACCTTC. It translates to CASSLGGVTLRRLNYGYTF.

This rearrangement joins TRBV10-2 to TRBJ1-1, with D perhaps TRBD1 (6 bases). CDR3 length: 12 residues. V dropped 8 bases and J dropped 0 bases, with 7 bases sitting between them. Germline V gene sequence: CDR1 WSHSY, CDR2 SAAADI. The CDR3 spells CASGGLNTEAFF. The CDR3 DNA follows: TGCGCCAGCGGGGGCTTGAACACTGAAGCTTTCTTT.

The chain joins TRBV7-2 to TRBJ2-3; 7 bases are a match to TRBD2. Germline lookup yields CDR1 SGHTA and CDR2 FQGNSA. This CDR3 is built from 16 residues. J lost 2 bases, V lost 1 base, and 6 bases had no gene match. The CDR3 loop reads CASSLGDYQNTDTQYF. The CDR3 bases are TGTGCCAGCAGCTTAGGGGACTATCAGAACACAGATACGCAGTATTTT.

The V and J genes are TRBV6-2 or TRBV6-3 and TRBJ2-6, with a weak D call TRBD2 (5 bases). Germline V CDR1 and CDR2: MNHEY, SVGEGT. This CDR3 spans 15 amino acids. The V and J ends lost 3 bases and 1 base respectively, with 7 bases between them. The CDR3 bases are TGTGCCAGCAGTTATTCGGGGTCTGGGGCCAACGTCCTGACTTTC. This codes for CASSYSGSGANVLTF.

The chain couples TRBV5-4 to TRBJ2-7, with D maybe TRBD2 (6 bases). The germline gives CDR1 SGHNT, CDR2 YYREEE (reference sequence). V shed 2 bases and J shed 6 bases, with 18 bases lying between them. The CDR3 is made up of 15 amino acids. The DNA of the CDR3 is TGTGCCAGCAGCTTAGGTGGGACTCCGAGTCGCGAGCAGTACTTC. Its translation is CASSLGGTPSREQYF.

In this sample, this clonotype turned up a few times. The rearrangement links TRBV28 to TRBJ1-5, with D perhaps matching TRBD1 (6 bases). V was trimmed by 5 bases and J by 6 bases, leaving 20 bases between them. The CDR3 is 16 residues long. Per the germline V gene, CDR1 is MDHEN and CDR2 is SYDVKM. CDR3 nucleotide sequence: TGTGCCAGCAGTACCACACTCGGGGGCGACGGTCAGCCCCAGCATTTT. This translates into CASSTTLGGDGQPQHF. Looking up the rest from reference TRBV28 and TRBJ1-5 gives the full variable domain: DVKVTQSSRYLVKRTGEKVFLECVQDMDHENMFWYRQDPGLGLRLIYFSYDVKMKEKGDIPEGYSVSREKKERFSLILESASTNQTSMYLCASSTTLGGDGQPQHFGDGTRLSIL.

This clonotype has only a few counts. The chain couples TRBV28 to TRBJ2-1; 8 positions match TRBD2. Germline V gene data show CDR1 as MDHEN and CDR2 as SYDVKM. CDR3 size: 16 residues. With V trimmed by 6 bases and J by 3 bases, 10 bases remained unmatched. The CDR3 sequence: CASRSLAGSGYNEQFF. Here the CDR3 DNA reads TGTGCCAGCAGATCCTTAGCGGGATCGGGCTACAATGAGCAGTTCTTC.

The chain is built from TRBV20-1 and TRBJ1-1; no reliable D call. This CDR3 spans 12 amino acids. Germline V CDR1 and CDR2: DFQATT, SNEGSKA (reference sequence). V lost 6 bases, J lost 1 base, and 9 bases lay in between. The CDR3 is CSAIHANTEAFF. The CDR3 DNA reads as TGCAGTGCCATCCACGCGAACACTGAAGCTTTCTTT.

The J gene is TRBJ2-1, the V gene TRBV18; D perhaps matches TRBD1 (6 bases). Germline loops: CDR1 KGHSH, CDR2 LQKENI. The CDR3 is 16 residues long. Trimming stripped 3 bases from V and 1 base from J, with 13 bases between. Written as DNA, the CDR3 is TGTGCCAGCTCACCTTTTCCCCAGGGGTCCTACAATGAGCAGTTCTTC. It specifies CASSPFPQGSYNEQFF.

V and J are TRBV6-5 and TRBJ2-1; 8 nucleotides align to TRBD1. TRBJ2-7 explains the end of the DNA better; the J call may be wrong. The CDR3 spans 15 residues. Looked up from germline, CDR1 is MNHEY and CDR2 is SVGAGI. The CDR3 loop is CASSSPGQVSYEQYF. CDR3 nucleotides: TGTGCCAGCAGTTCCCCGGGACAGGTTTCCTACGAGCAGTACTTC.

The gene calls are TRBV13 and TRBJ2-1; 9 positions agree with TRBD2. Germline CDR1 and CDR2: PRHDT and FYEKMQ (reference sequence). The V and J ends lost 4 bases and 9 bases, in that order; junction bases with no gene match: 10. This CDR3 region has 15 residues. Here the CDR3 DNA reads TGTGCCAGCAGCTGGGGACTAGCCCCCACCGGTGAGCAGTTCTTC. Its translation is CASSWGLAPTGEQFF.